A single sample is the source of the 16 T cell receptor beta chains below, sequenced in a study of blood T cell repertoires in COVID-19. The table came from immunoSEQ multiplex PCR; TCRdb's copy has only in-frame clones and leaves some out. The data hold 300,000 to 400,000 clones, with 88% observed a single time. Sequencing was performed on peripheral blood. The origin of the receptors is a woman in her 70s with COVID-19, enrolled during active disease.

The chain is built from TRBV11-2 and TRBJ2-1; D may be TRBD2 (5 bases). The CDR3 is made up of 11 amino acids. V lost 1 base and J 10 bases, leaving 5 bases between the germline ends. The V gene's germline CDR1 is SGHAT and CDR2 FQNNGV. CDR3 nucleotides: TGTGCCAGCAGCTTAGGGAGGGAGCAGTTCTTC. Translating it yields CASSLGREQFF. Drawing the rest from reference TRBV11-2 and TRBJ2-1, the complete variable domain is EAGVAQSPRYKIIEKRQSVAFWCNPISGHATLYWYQQILGQGPKLLIQFQNNGVVDDSQLPKDRFSAERLKGVDSTLKIQPAKLEDSAVYLCASSLGREQFFGPGTRLTVL.

The V and J genes are TRBV7-9 and TRBJ2-1; D remains ambiguous. V gave up 3 bases and J gave up 6 bases, with 3 bases separating them. The CDR3 has 11 residues. CDR1 SEHNR and CDR2 FQNEAQ come from the germline V gene (reference sequence). The CDR3 coding sequence is TGTGCCAGCAGCTTCAGCAATGAGCAGTTCTTC. Its translation: CASSFSNEQFF.

The rearrangement joins TRBV2 to TRBJ1-1, with a possible D match to TRBD1 (6 bases). Deletions cut 5 bases from V and 1 base from J, with 8 bases between. The CDR3 is made up of 13 amino acids. Germline V gene sequence: CDR1 SNHLY, CDR2 FYNNEI. In DNA, the CDR3 is TGTGCCAGCAGTTACAGGGAGAACACTGAAGCTTTCTTT. This gives the protein CASSYRENTEAFF.

J is TRBJ1-2 and V is TRBV18; TRBD1 aligns across 7 bases. CDR3 length: 16 amino acids. The junction had 14 bases not matched to a gene; V was cut back by 6 bases and J by 4 bases. The germline CDR1 and CDR2 sequences are KGHSH and LQKENI. The CDR3 DNA sequence: TGTGCCAGCTCCGAGAACCGGGACAGTTCTCCCTATGGCTACACCTTC. This translates into CASSENRDSSPYGYTF.

As DNA, the CDR3 is TGTGCCAGCAGTGTCGACAGGGGGTCCGGGGAGCTGTTTTTT. Protein product: CASSVDRGSGELFF. This chain uses TRBV2 with TRBJ2-2; 9 bases align to TRBD1. This CDR3 contains 14 residues. Germline lookup yields CDR1 SNHLY and CDR2 FYNNEI. The V gene end was trimmed by 4 bases and the J gene end by 6 bases; junction bases not matched to a gene: 3.

The chain has TRBV9 and TRBJ2-7; D perhaps matches TRBD1 (5 bases). The CDR3 is 14 residues long. CDR1 and CDR2 from the germline V gene are SGDLS and YYNGEE. Trimming removed 3 bases from V and 3 bases from J, with 13 bases in between. The CDR3 sequence is CASSGRDTGYEQYF. DNA of the CDR3: TGTGCCAGCAGCGGACGAGACACAGGCTACGAGCAGTACTTC.

V usage is TRBV5-6 and J usage is TRBJ1-5, with D possibly TRBD1 on 5 matching bases. CDR1 is SGHDT and CDR2 is YYEEEE in the germline V gene. The V and J ends lost 4 bases and 0 bases respectively, with 17 bases between them. CDR3 length: 17 amino acids. CDR3 loop: CASSVSGGFYSNQPQHF. In DNA form, the CDR3 reads TGTGCCAGCAGCGTATCCGGGGGTTTTTATAGCAATCAGCCCCAGCATTTT.

The rearrangement joins TRBV10-2 to TRBJ1-5; possibly TRBD1 for D (5 bases). The V gene's germline CDR1 is WSHSY and CDR2 SAAADI. This CDR3 contains 14 residues. V lost 7 bases and J lost 5, with 15 bases in between. In nucleotides, the CDR3 is TGCGCCAGCACCCCAGGGAGGGAGGATCAGCCCCAGCATTTT. Its protein product is CASTPGREDQPQHF.

The chain combines TRBV2 with TRBJ2-7; possible D gene TRBD2, 5 bases. The V and J ends lost 8 bases and 3 bases respectively, with 17 bases between them. The CDR3 has 14 residues. Germline V gene sequence: CDR1 SNHLY, CDR2 FYNNEI. CDR3 sequence: CASDYLSELYEQYF. CDR3 sequence (DNA): TGTGCCAGCGACTACTTGTCCGAGCTCTACGAGCAGTACTTC.

The V and J genes are TRBV24-1 and TRBJ1-1; 11 bases map to TRBD1. CDR3 length: 17 residues. The germline V gene has CDR1 KGHDR and CDR2 SFDVKD. V was pared by 3 bases and J by 2 bases, with 7 bases of the junction left unmatched. The CDR3 protein is CATSDPRDRGLNTEAFF. The DNA for the CDR3 is TGTGCCACCAGTGATCCCCGGGACAGGGGGTTAAACACTGAAGCTTTCTTT.

The count of this clone is one. The genes are TRBV30 and TRBJ1-1; no reliable D call. The germline gives CDR1 GTSNPN, CDR2 SVGIG (reference sequence). The V gene lost 0 bases and the J gene lost 2 bases, with 7 bases spanning the gap. This CDR3 has 13 residues. CDR3 nucleotide sequence: TGTGCCTGGAGTGTACTTATAAACACTGAAGCTTTCTTT. It yields the protein CAWSVLINTEAFF.

This chain connects TRBV5-8 to TRBJ2-1; 7 bases agree with TRBD2. The V gene end was trimmed by 4 bases and the J gene end by 3 bases; junction bases not matched to a gene: 7. CDR1 is SGHTS, CDR2 YDEGEE, per germline. The CDR3 sequence is 15 residues long. The DNA for the CDR3 is TGTGCCAGCAGCGTCCGGGGGGACTACTACAATGAGCAGTTCTTC. Protein: CASSVRGDYYNEQFF.

This chain links TRBV5-1 with TRBJ1-5; 7 positions match TRBD1. Looked up from germline, CDR1 is SGHRS and CDR2 is YFSETQ. The CDR3 runs to 14 residues. Trimming at V came to 2 bases and at J to 6 bases, leaving 5 bases not matched to a gene. CDR3 sequence: CASSFGAGGQPQHF. CDR3 sequence (DNA): TGCGCCAGCAGCTTCGGGGCAGGGGGTCAGCCCCAGCATTTT.

This clone was seen more than once but under ten times. The V gene is TRBV4-3, the J gene TRBJ1-2; D not resolved. Germline CDR1 reads LGHNA; CDR2 reads YSLEER. The CDR3 consists of 12 residues. With 1 base removed from V and 2 bases from J, the gap between germline ends came to 2 bases. The CDR3 loop is CASSQANYGYTF. CDR3 sequence (DNA): TGCGCCAGCAGCCAAGCGAACTATGGCTACACCTTC.

This rearrangement joins TRBV7-9 to TRBJ2-7; 12 positions match TRBD2. V gave up 4 bases and J gave up 3 bases; unmatched junction bases: 10. From germline, CDR1 is SEHNR and CDR2 FQNEAQ (reference sequence). This CDR3 is built from 17 residues. CDR3 amino acids: CASSSRTSGVSYYEQYF. In DNA form, the CDR3 reads TGTGCCAGCAGCTCCCGGACTAGCGGGGTATCCTACTACGAGCAGTACTTC.

The gene calls are TRBV5-6 and TRBJ2-7, with a weak D call TRBD2 (5 bases). V was pared by 2 bases and J by 0 bases, with 9 bases between. Germline V gene sequence: CDR1 SGHDT, CDR2 YYEEEE. The CDR3 has 14 amino acids. CDR3 in amino acids: CASSFGVTSYEQYF. For the CDR3, the DNA is TGTGCCAGCAGCTTCGGGGTGACCTCCTACGAGCAGTACTTC. Full variable domain (remainder filled in from reference TRBV5-6 and TRBJ2-7): DAGVTQSPTHLIKTRGQQVTLRCSPKSGHDTVSWYQQALGQGPQFIFQYYEEEERQRGNFPDRFSGHQFPNYSSELNVNALLLGDSALYLCASSFGVTSYEQYFGPGTRLTVT.